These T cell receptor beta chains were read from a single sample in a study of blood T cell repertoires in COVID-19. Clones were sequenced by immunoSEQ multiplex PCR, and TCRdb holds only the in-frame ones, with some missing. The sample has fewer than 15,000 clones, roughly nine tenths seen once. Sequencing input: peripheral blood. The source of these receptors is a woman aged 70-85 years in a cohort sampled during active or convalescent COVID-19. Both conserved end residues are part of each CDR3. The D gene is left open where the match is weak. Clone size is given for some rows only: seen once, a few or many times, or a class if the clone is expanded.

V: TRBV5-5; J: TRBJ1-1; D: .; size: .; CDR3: CASSGPRGTNTEAFF; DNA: TGTGCCAGCAGCGGACCCAGGGGCACGAACACTGAAGCTTTCTTT
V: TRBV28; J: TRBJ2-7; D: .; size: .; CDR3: CASSLRVTQYF; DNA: TGTGCCAGCAGTTTACGAGTAACGCAGTACTTC
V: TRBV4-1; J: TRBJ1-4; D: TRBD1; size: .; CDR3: CASSQADRANEKLFF; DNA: TGCGCCAGCAGCCAGGCGGACAGGGCTAATGAAAAACTGTTTTTT
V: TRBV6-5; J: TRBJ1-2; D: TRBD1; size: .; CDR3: CASRQRDRGYGYTF; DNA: TGTGCCAGCAGACAGCGGGACAGGGGCTATGGCTACACCTTC
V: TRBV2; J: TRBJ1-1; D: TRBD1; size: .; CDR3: CASSGDRGLSTEAFF; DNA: TGTGCCAGCAGTGGGGACAGGGGGCTCTCGACTGAAGCTTTCTTT
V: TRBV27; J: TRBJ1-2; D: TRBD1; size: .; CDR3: CASSLGDRTHYGYTF; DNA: TGTGCCAGCAGTTTAGGGGACAGAACCCACTATGGCTACACCTTC
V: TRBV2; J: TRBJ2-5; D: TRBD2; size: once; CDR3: CASSLRGGGETQYF; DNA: TGTGCCAGCAGTTTGCGGGGGGGCGGGGAGACCCAGTACTTC
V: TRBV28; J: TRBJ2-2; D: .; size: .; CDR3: CASSPPGGRFTGELFF; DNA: TGTGCCAGCAGCCCCCCAGGGGGGCGGTTCACCGGGGAGCTGTTTTTT
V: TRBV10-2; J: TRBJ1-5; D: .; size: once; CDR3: CASRGGNQPQHF; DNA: TGCGCCAGCAGAGGGGGCAATCAGCCCCAGCATTTT
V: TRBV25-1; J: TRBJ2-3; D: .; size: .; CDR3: CASSEGRGWADTQYF; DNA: TGTGCCAGCAGTGAGGGAAGGGGATGGGCAGATACGCAGTATTTT
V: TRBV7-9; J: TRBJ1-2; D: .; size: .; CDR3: CASSLEGGYGYTF; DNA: TGTGCCAGCAGCTTAGAGGGAGGCTATGGCTACACCTTC
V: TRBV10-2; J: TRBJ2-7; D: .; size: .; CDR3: CASSEVWAEQYF; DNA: TGCGCCAGCAGTGAGGTGTGGGCCGAGCAGTACTTC
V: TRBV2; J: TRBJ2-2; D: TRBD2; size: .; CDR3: CASSESAGGGGELFF; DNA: TGTGCCAGCAGTGAATCTGCGGGGGGCGGCGGGGAGCTGTTTTTT
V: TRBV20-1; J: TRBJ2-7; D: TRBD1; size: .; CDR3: CSVDRGYEQYF; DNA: TGCAGTGTAGACAGGGGCTACGAGCAGTACTTC
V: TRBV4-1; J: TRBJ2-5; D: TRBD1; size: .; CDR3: CASSSDREETQYF; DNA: TGCGCCAGCAGTTCGGACAGGGAGGAGACCCAGTACTTC
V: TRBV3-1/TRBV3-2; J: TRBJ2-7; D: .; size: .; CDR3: CASSRQDFYEQYF; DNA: TGTGCCAGCAGCCGACAGGACTTCTACGAGCAGTACTTC
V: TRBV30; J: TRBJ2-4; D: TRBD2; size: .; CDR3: CAWSGGGNRAKNIQYF; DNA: TGTGCCTGGAGTGGCGGGGGAAATAGGGCCAAAAACATTCAGTACTTC